This T cell receptor (beta chain) was captured in a study of blood T cell repertoires in COVID-19. On the study more broadly: The cDNA or gDNA used as material had been derived from T cells, B-cell-depleted T cells, or PBMCs.

This table comes from immunoSEQ multiplex PCR, and its TCRdb copy is limited to in-frame clones, with some not included. This sample yields over 150,000 clones, of which 70% to 90% are seen a single time; around 1.1% belongs to the top ten. The CDR3 runs to 12 residues. V lost 2 bases and J 1 base, leaving 2 bases between the germline ends. From germline, CDR1 is LNHDA and CDR2 SQIVND (reference sequence). The sequencing sample was made of peripheral blood. The sequence derives from a man aged 35 to 55 with acute or convalescent COVID-19. J is TRBJ1-1 and V is TRBV19; no definite D call. CDR3 coding DNA: TGTGCCAGTAGTATACGGAACACTGAAGCTTTCTTT. It specifies CASSIRNTEAFF.